These 19 T cell receptor beta chains were all obtained from the same sample, sequenced in a study of human T cells and chemical hapten exposure. TCRdb independently ran MiXCR on the RACE reads; one entry per CDR3 protein. The sample has more than 250,000 distinct CDR3 sequences, 8.6% seen once; the top ten hold 2.3%. The time point is: pre-sensitization, week 0. Treatment of the sample: therapeutic diphenylcyclopropenone sensitization with weekly scalp DPC. Sequenced material: whole blood, taken in connection with sensitization to the hapten diphenylcyclopropenone (DPC). Every receptor here comes from a woman aged 35 to 49 with alopecia areata. Some clones in this sample may be carry-over from other donors' samples.

This clonotype was seen many times. The chain uses TRBV5-1 and TRBJ2-5; 7 nucleotides align to TRBD2. Unmatched junction bases numbered 2, after V lost 0 bases and J lost 3 bases. Germline CDR1 reads SGHRS; CDR2 reads YFSETQ. This CDR3 is 14 amino acids long. CDR3 nucleotides: TGCGCCAGCAGCTTGGAGCTAGCGGAAGAGACCCAGTACTTC. It specifies CASSLELAEETQYF.

This clonotype was counted only a few times. V is TRBV5-1 and J is TRBJ2-4; no clear D. The CDR3 has 16 amino acids. With 1 base removed from V and 0 bases from J, the gap between germline ends came to 11 bases. CDR1 is SGHRS, CDR2 YFSETQ, per germline. CDR3 DNA: TGCGCCAGCAGCTTGCTGGACGGTCTAGCCAAAAACATTCAGTACTTC. This sequence encodes CASSLLDGLAKNIQYF.

The chain is built from TRBV7-9 and TRBJ2-7; D is uncertain. Trimming stripped 0 bases from V and 6 bases from J, with 12 bases between. This CDR3 is built from 14 residues. CDR1 is SEHNR and CDR2 is FQNEAQ in the germline V gene (reference sequence). CDR3 sequence: CASSLATLPPEQYF. CDR3 in DNA: TGTGCCAGCAGCTTAGCCACCCTTCCCCCCGAGCAGTACTTC.

This sequence joins TRBV27 and TRBJ2-7; TRBD1 or TRBD2 may be the D gene (5 bases each). The V gene lost 4 bases and the J gene lost 7 bases, with 26 bases spanning the gap. The V gene's germline CDR1 is MNHEY and CDR2 SMNVEV (reference sequence). CDR3 length: 17 amino acids. CDR3 amino acids: CASSSLGVRGPSNEQYF. Written as DNA, the CDR3 is TGTGCCAGCAGTTCCCTGGGGGTTCGGGGCCCCTCGAATGAGCAGTACTTC.

There are many counts of this clonotype. V and J are TRBV20-1 and TRBJ2-2, with 10 bases matching TRBD1. Germline V CDR1 and CDR2: DFQATT, SNEGSKA (reference sequence). J gave up 2 bases and V 1 base, and 13 bases lay outside the gene matches. The CDR3 has 19 residues. CDR3 residues: CSARGSLPGQGTNTGELFF. The DNA of the CDR3 is TGCAGTGCTAGAGGCTCACTCCCGGGACAGGGGACTAACACCGGGGAGCTGTTTTTT.

This clonotype was picked up many times. This rearrangement joins TRBV3-1 to TRBJ2-2, with D perhaps TRBD2 (6 bases). The CDR3 runs 23 residues. Germline CDR1 and CDR2: LGHDT and YNNKEL (reference sequence). V lost 0 bases to trimming and J lost 5 bases, with 34 bases between them. Here the CDR3 reads CASSQDRGTLPPPDSQSTGELFF. CDR3 bases: TGTGCCAGCAGCCAAGATCGGGGGACCCTACCTCCCCCCGACAGTCAGTCTACCGGGGAGCTGTTTTTT.

CDR3 in amino acids: CASSVNPDSYYGYTF. CDR3 nucleotide sequence: TGTGCCAGCAGCGTGAACCCTGACAGCTACTATGGCTACACCTTC. The V gene is TRBV9, the J gene TRBJ1-2; maybe TRBD1 (5 bases). Per the germline V gene, CDR1 is SGDLS and CDR2 is YYNGEE. This CDR3 has 15 residues. V was cut by 2 bases and J by 3 bases, with 14 bases left in between.

This clonotype was counted only a few times. V gene TRBV12-3 or TRBV12-4 combines with J gene TRBJ2-5; D perhaps matches TRBD2 (6 bases). V was pared by 2 bases and J by 5 bases, with 12 bases between. The CDR3 spans 14 residues. CDR3 DNA: TGTGCCAGCAGTTTAAGCGTAAGCGGGGAGACCCAGTACTTC. Protein sequence: CASSLSVSGETQYF.

This clonotype showed up just a few times. The chain uses TRBV20-1 and TRBJ2-1; a possible D gene is TRBD1 (5 bases). The germline V gene encodes CDR1 DFQATT and CDR2 SNEGSKA (reference sequence). CDR3 length: 15 residues. Trimming left V 6 bases short and J 4 bases short, with 19 bases between. CDR3 sequence reads: CSALLRASIYNEQFF. CDR3 bases: TGCAGTGCGTTGCTCAGGGCGAGCATATACAATGAGCAGTTCTTC.

This clonotype appeared a few times. The chain has TRBV5-1 and TRBJ2-3; 9 bases map to TRBD2. The J segment lost 3 bases and the V segment lost 4 bases, leaving 9 bases of the junction unmatched. Germline V CDR1 and CDR2: SGHRS, YFSETQ. This CDR3 comprises 16 residues. The CDR3 sequence: CASSPPGGRATDTQYF. In DNA form, the CDR3 reads TGCGCCAGCAGCCCCCCTGGCGGGAGGGCGACAGATACGCAGTATTTT.

The chain recombines TRBV5-5 with TRBJ1-2; D is undetermined. Between the trimmed V and J ends, which lost 0 bases and 4 bases, there was a span of 10 bases. The germline CDR1 and CDR2 sequences are SGHKS and YYEKEE (reference sequence). The CDR3 spans 14 residues. As DNA, the CDR3 is TGTGCCAGCAGCTTGGTAGGGTACGGCTATGGCTACACCTTC. This sequence encodes CASSLVGYGYGYTF.

Many counts were recorded for this clonotype. V is TRBV6-5 and J is TRBJ1-1, with unresolved D. Germline loops: CDR1 MNHEY, CDR2 SVGAGI. This CDR3 has 14 amino acids. Trimming shortened V by 5 bases and J by 4 bases, and 14 bases separated the two germline ends. CDR3 region: CASSPTQLGTEAFF. Here the CDR3 DNA reads TGTGCCAGCAGTCCAACACAACTTGGCACTGAAGCTTTCTTT.

This clonotype was counted only a few times. The V call is TRBV11-1, the J call TRBJ2-1; D ambiguous. Germline V lookup: CDR1 SGHAT, CDR2 FQDESV (reference sequence). Trimming removed 2 bases at V and 6 bases at J, with 11 bases between. The CDR3 has 14 amino acids. The DNA for the CDR3 is TGTGCCAGCAGCTTATCCAGGTGGGGCAATGAGCAGTTCTTC. This codes for CASSLSRWGNEQFF.

This sequence joins TRBV5-1 and TRBJ1-5; D is possibly TRBD1 (5 bases). Trimming cost V 4 bases and J 7 bases, with 15 bases left between them. The CDR3 covers 14 residues. The germline gives CDR1 SGHRS, CDR2 YFSETQ. This CDR3 is CASSAGPRTQPQHF. For the CDR3, the DNA is TGCGCCAGCAGCGCGGGACCGCGGACCCAGCCCCAGCATTTT. The full variable domain, rest sourced from reference TRBV5-1 and TRBJ1-5, is KAGVTQTPRYLIKTRGQQVTLSCSPISGHRSVSWYQQTPGQGLQFLFEYFSETQRNKGNFPGRFSGRQFSNSRSEMNVSTLELGDSALYLCASSAGPRTQPQHFGDGTRLSIL.

This clonotype was seen many times. J is TRBJ1-5 and V is TRBV29-1, with 9 nucleotides matching TRBD1. J gave up 6 bases and V 8 bases, and 8 bases lay outside the gene matches. The CDR3 spans 13 residues. CDR1 SQVTM and CDR2 ANQGSEA come from the germline V gene. DNA for the CDR3: TGCAGCTTCAAAGGGACAGGGTCTCAGCCCCAGCATTTT. Protein product: CSFKGTGSQPQHF.

The rearrangement links TRBV12-3 or TRBV12-4 to TRBJ1-2; 9 bases are shared with TRBD1. The CDR3 is 13 amino acids. With V trimmed by 6 bases and J by 8 bases, 7 bases remained unmatched. CDR3 loop: CASSQGQGMGYTF. CDR3 in DNA: TGTGCCAGCAGCCAGGGACAGGGAATGGGCTACACCTTC.

This clonotype was counted between two and nine times. CDR3 sequence reads: CASSLVSPASGNLGELFF. In DNA, the CDR3 is TGCGCCAGCAGCTTGGTTTCCCCTGCTAGCGGGAATCTCGGGGAGCTGTTTTTT. The genes are TRBV5-1 and TRBJ2-2; 9 bases line up with TRBD2. Germline assignment: CDR1 SGHRS and CDR2 YFSETQ. This CDR3 is built from 18 residues. After removal of 0 bases from V and 7 bases from J, the junction contained 13 bases not matched to a gene.

The V call is TRBV12-3 or TRBV12-4, the J call TRBJ1-4, with no clear D. V lost 6 bases and J 8 bases, leaving 10 bases between the germline ends. This CDR3 spans 12 amino acids. The CDR3 region is CASSQLHEKLFF. The CDR3 nucleotides read TGTGCCAGCAGCCAGCTTCACGAAAAACTGTTTTTT.

This clonotype has only a few counts. J is TRBJ2-7 and V is TRBV20-1; D may correspond to TRBD1 or TRBD2 (5 bases each). Germline V gives CDR1 DFQATT, CDR2 SNEGSKA (reference sequence). Trimming took 3 bases from V and 3 from J, leaving 15 bases between them. This CDR3 has 14 amino acids. The CDR3 reads CSASEPGRFYEQYF. CDR3 nucleotide sequence: TGCAGTGCTAGTGAGCCGGGACGGTTCTACGAGCAGTACTTC.